A selection of T cell receptor beta chains follows, all from one sample in a study of T-cell reconstitution after alpha-beta-depleted transplantation in children. TCRdb recomputed calls from the PCR reads with MiXCR, one row per CDR3 protein. The sample gives about 100,000 distinct CDR3 sequences, about 6.5% of which show up once; roughly 25% is in the top ten. The specimen was PBMCs, mostly from graft donor cells, collected 360 days after TCRalphabeta/CD19-depleted stem cell transplant. The receptor source for this set is a male patient under 10 years old who had a stem cell transplant for acute lymphoblastic leukemia, so the T cells may come from the graft donor. CDR3s leave out the opening cysteine and the closing phenylalanine or tryptophan.

v_call	j_call	cdr3_aa
TRBV29-1	TRBJ2-7	SGGLAGGPRGYEQY
TRBV12-3/TRBV12-4	TRBJ1-1	ASSPGTPNTEAF
TRBV29-1	TRBJ2-1	SVNLAGVYNEQF
TRBV5-5	TRBJ1-1	ASRWGPEAF
TRBV6-2/TRBV6-3	TRBJ2-7	ASSRLHYEQY
TRBV28	TRBJ2-4	ASSSPRTGGAKNIQY
TRBV12-3/TRBV12-4	TRBJ2-7	ASTLGGYEQY
TRBV14	TRBJ2-3	ASSPPGGTNTDTQY
TRBV6-2/TRBV6-3	TRBJ2-3	ASSLLADTQY
TRBV27	TRBJ1-5	ASSPGGNNQPQH
TRBV24-1	TRBJ2-1	ATSDPDRAQPNEQF
TRBV11-2	TRBJ2-3	ASSGFLLAGGPTDTQY
TRBV28	TRBJ2-4	ASSPLGGLNIQY
TRBV6-2/TRBV6-3	TRBJ2-3	ASSMIPGPPRGTQY
TRBV7-6	TRBJ1-2	ASSSQGHGDYGYT
TRBV4-3	TRBJ2-3	ASSQGLAGGDTQY
TRBV20-1	TRBJ2-3	SASTVSTDTQY
TRBV2	TRBJ2-2	ASSRTSGALGALF